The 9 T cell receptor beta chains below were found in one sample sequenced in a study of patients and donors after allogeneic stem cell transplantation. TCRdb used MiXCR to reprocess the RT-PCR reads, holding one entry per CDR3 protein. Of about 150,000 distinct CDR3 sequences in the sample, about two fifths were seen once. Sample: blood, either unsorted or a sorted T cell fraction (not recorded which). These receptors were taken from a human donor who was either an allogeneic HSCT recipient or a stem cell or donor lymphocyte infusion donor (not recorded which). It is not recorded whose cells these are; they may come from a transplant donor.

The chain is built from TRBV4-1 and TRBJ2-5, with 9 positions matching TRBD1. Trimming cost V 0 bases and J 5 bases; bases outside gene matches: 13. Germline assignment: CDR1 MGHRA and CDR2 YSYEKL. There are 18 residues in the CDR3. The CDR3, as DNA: TGCGCCAGCAGCCAAGACCCGGTTCTGGACAGGGGTTATGAGACCCAGTACTTC. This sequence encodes CASSQDPVLDRGYETQYF.

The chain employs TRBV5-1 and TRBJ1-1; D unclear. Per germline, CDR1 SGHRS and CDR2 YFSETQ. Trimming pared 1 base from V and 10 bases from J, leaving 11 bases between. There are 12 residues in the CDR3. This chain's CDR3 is CASSLSSGLAFF. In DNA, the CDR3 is TGCGCCAGCAGCTTGAGTTCAGGCCTAGCTTTCTTT.

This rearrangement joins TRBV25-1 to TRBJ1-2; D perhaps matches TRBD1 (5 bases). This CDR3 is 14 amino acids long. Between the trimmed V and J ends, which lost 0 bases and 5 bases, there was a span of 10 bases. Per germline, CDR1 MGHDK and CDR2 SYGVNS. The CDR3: CASSEYPGTYGYTF. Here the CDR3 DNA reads TGTGCCAGCAGTGAATATCCTGGGACTTATGGCTACACCTTC.

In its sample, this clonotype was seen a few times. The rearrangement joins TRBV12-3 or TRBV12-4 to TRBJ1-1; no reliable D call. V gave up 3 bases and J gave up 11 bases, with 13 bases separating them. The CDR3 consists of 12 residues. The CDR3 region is CASSFGGVRAFF. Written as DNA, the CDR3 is TGTGCCAGCAGTTTCGGTGGGGTCCGGGCTTTCTTT.

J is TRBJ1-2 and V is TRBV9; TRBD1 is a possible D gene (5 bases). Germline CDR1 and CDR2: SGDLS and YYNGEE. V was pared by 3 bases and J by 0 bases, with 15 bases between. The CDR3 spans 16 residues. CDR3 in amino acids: CASSASSGTPNYGYTF. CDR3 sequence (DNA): TGTGCCAGCAGCGCTTCCTCAGGGACCCCTAACTATGGCTACACCTTC.

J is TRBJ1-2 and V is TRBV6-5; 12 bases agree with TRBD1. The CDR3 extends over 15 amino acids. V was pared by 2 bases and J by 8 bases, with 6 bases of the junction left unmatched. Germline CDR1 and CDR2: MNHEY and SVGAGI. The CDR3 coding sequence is TGTGCCAGCAGTTACCACAGGGACAGGGGGCGAGGCTACACCTTC. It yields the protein CASSYHRDRGRGYTF.

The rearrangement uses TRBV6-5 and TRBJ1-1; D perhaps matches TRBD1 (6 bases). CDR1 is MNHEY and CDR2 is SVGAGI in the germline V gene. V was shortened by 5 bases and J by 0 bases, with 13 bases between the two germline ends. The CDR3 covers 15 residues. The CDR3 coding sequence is TGTGCCAGCAGTCGACACGGACAGATGAACACTGAAGCTTTCTTT. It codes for CASSRHGQMNTEAFF.

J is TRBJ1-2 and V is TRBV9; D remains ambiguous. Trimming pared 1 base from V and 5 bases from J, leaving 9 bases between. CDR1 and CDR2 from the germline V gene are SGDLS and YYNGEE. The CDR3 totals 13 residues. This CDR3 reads CASSVSATYGYTF. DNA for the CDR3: TGTGCCAGCAGCGTATCAGCGACATATGGCTACACCTTC.

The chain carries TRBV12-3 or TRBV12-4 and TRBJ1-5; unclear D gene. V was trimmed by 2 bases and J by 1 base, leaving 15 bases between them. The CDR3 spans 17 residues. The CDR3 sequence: CASSLRAGGASNQPQHF. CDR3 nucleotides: TGTGCCAGCAGTTTACGTGCAGGCGGAGCGAGCAATCAGCCCCAGCATTTT.